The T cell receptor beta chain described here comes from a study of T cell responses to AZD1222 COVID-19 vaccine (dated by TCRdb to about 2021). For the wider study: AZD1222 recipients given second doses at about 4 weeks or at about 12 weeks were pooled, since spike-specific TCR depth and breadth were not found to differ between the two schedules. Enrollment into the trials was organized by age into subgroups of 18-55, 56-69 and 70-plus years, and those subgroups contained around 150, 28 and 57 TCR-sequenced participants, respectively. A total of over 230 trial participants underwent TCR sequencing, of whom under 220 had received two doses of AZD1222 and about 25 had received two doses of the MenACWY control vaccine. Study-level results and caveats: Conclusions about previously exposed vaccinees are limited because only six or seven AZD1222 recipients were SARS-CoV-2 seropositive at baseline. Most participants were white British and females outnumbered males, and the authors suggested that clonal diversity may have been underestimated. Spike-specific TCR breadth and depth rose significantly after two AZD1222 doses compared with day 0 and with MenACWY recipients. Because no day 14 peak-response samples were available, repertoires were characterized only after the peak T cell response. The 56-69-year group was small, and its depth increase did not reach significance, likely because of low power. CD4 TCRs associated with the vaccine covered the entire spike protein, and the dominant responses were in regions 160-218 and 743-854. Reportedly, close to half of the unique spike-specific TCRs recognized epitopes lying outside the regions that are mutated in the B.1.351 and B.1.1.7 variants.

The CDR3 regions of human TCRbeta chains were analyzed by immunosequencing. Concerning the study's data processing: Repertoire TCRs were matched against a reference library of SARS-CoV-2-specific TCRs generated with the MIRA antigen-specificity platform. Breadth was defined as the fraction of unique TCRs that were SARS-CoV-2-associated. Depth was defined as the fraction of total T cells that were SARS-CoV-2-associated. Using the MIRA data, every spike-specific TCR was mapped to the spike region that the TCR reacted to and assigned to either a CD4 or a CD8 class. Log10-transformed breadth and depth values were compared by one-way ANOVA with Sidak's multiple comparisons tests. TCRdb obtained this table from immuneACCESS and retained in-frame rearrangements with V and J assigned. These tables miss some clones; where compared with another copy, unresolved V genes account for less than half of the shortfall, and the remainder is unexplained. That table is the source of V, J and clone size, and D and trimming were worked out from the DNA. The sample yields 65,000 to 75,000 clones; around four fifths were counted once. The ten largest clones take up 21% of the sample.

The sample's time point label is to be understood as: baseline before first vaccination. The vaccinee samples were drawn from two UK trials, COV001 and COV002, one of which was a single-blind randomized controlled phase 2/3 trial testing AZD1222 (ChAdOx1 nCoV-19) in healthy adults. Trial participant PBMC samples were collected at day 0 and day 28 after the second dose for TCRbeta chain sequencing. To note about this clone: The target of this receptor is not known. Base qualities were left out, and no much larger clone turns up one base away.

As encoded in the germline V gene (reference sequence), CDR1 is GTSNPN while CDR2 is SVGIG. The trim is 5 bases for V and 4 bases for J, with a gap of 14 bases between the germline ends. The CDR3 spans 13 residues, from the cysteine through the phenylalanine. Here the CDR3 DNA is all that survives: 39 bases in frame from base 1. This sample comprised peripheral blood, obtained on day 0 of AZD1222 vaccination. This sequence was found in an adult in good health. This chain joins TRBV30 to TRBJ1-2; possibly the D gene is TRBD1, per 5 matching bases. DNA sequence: TGTGCCTGGGGAGGGGCAGATTTCTATGGCTACACCTTC. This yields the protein CAWGGADFYGYTF.